This T cell receptor beta chain was sequenced in a study of blood T cell repertoires in COVID-19. The table came from immunoSEQ multiplex PCR; TCRdb's copy has only in-frame clones and leaves some out. The sample comprises some 200,000 clones, approximately 80% of which are singletons, and approximately 9% rests with the top ten. Unmatched junction bases numbered 7, after V lost 6 bases and J lost 7 bases. Germline V gives CDR1 LNHDA, CDR2 SQIVND (reference sequence). This CDR3 comprises 13 residues. The clonotype was recovered from a woman aged 45-65 years with active or convalescent COVID-19. This chain uses TRBV19 with TRBJ2-3; 7 nucleotides line up with TRBD2. Sequencing was done on a sample of peripheral blood. The DNA for the CDR3 is TGTGCCAGTAGGACGGGAGGAGAGAATACGCAGTATTTT. Protein sequence: CASRTGGENTQYF.